Below, 6 T cell receptor beta chains from the same sample are listed, as sequenced in a study of cytomegalovirus exposure and HLA in healthy donors. The study ran its PCR with 60 Vbeta and 13 Jbeta primers. TCRdb keeps only in-frame clones here, not all; method: immunoSEQ multiplex PCR. The data hold around 170,000 clones, with 79% observed a single time. The sample comprised PBMCs. These receptor sequences come from a middle-aged woman in good health and CMV-seronegative.

CDR3 coding DNA: TGTGCCAGTAGTCATAACCTCCCGGGAGGGCATAATGAAAAACTGTTTTTT. Its protein product is CASSHNLPGGHNEKLFF. The J gene is TRBJ1-4, the V gene TRBV19; D ambiguous. Trimming removed 5 bases at V and 4 bases at J, with 20 bases between. Germline values: CDR1 LNHDA, CDR2 SQIVND (reference sequence). The CDR3 length is 17 residues.

The genes are TRBV28 and TRBJ2-7; 8 nucleotides agree with TRBD2. The length of the CDR3 is 13 residues. Trimming removed 6 bases from V and 0 bases from J; junction bases left unmatched: 1. Germline V gene sequence: CDR1 MDHEN, CDR2 SYDVKM. The CDR3 reads CASRSGSSYEQYF. In DNA form, the CDR3 reads TGTGCCAGCAGGAGCGGGAGCTCCTACGAGCAGTACTTC.

The chain couples TRBV18 to TRBJ2-7; D uncertain. The CDR3 loop spans 12 amino acids. CDR1 is KGHSH and CDR2 is LQKENI in the germline V gene. V lost 6 bases and J lost 5, with 11 bases in between. The CDR3 nucleotides read TGTGCCAGCTCGTCGGGTTTCCACGAGCAGTACTTC. Encoded protein: CASSSGFHEQYF.

V usage is TRBV6-5 and J usage is TRBJ2-5, with 9 bases matching TRBD1. This CDR3 has 15 amino acids. Germline lookup yields CDR1 MNHEY and CDR2 SVGAGI. After removal of 5 bases from V and 1 base from J, the junction contained 5 bases not matched to a gene. In DNA, the CDR3 is TGTGCCAGCAGTCACAGGGGGCGTTCCCAAGAGACCCAGTACTTC. Amino acid sequence: CASSHRGRSQETQYF.

The chain links TRBV15 to TRBJ2-1; TRBD1 matches at 8 bases. The V segment lost 0 bases and the J segment 4 bases; nucleotides outside the gene matches: 2. The CDR3 runs to 15 residues. Per the germline V gene, CDR1 is LNHNV and CDR2 is YYDKDF (reference sequence). The CDR3, as DNA: TGTGCCACCAGCAGAGACAGGGGGCGATACAATGAGCAGTTCTTC. Its protein is CATSRDRGRYNEQFF.

The chain uses TRBV5-1 and TRBJ2-3, with D maybe TRBD2 (6 bases). The V and J ends lost 4 bases and 0 bases respectively, with 12 bases between them. The length of the CDR3 is 15 residues. Germline CDR1 SGHRS, CDR2 YFSETQ. The CDR3: CASSVSGPSTDTQYF. CDR3 coding DNA: TGCGCCAGCAGCGTTAGCGGACCTAGCACAGATACGCAGTATTTT.